One and the same sample provided the 9 T cell receptor beta chains below, sequenced in a study of blood T cell repertoires in COVID-19. Measured with immunoSEQ multiplex PCR; TCRdb has only the in-frame clones, and not every one. The sample shows about 200,000 clones, 85% of them seen only once. Sequenced sample: PBMCs or T cells enriched from blood (not recorded which). The receptors shown here come from a middle-aged man who had recovered from COVID-19.

This chain uses TRBV19 with TRBJ2-1, with 8 bases fitting TRBD2. The J segment lost 8 bases and the V segment lost 4 bases, leaving 10 bases of the junction unmatched. CDR3 length equals 15 residues. The germline gives CDR1 LNHDA, CDR2 SQIVND (reference sequence). In DNA form, the CDR3 reads TGTGCCAGTAGTAGGGCTAGCGGGCTAACCCATGAGCAGTTCTTC. Translation gives CASSRASGLTHEQFF.

In DNA form, the CDR3 reads TGTGCCAGCAGCCAAGAATCCAGGCTAGCGGGAGGGTATACTGAGCAGTTCTTC. Translation: CASSQESRLAGGYTEQFF. The J gene is TRBJ2-1, the V gene TRBV3-1 (or the pseudogene TRBV3-2); 12 bases line up with TRBD2. Germline loops: CDR1 LGHDT, CDR2 YNNKEL (reference sequence). The CDR3 has 18 amino acids. V gave up 0 bases and J gave up 9 bases; unmatched junction bases: 12.

This clone was seen a single time. CDR3 residues: CASSQDGTDEGYEQYF. The CDR3 DNA follows: TGCGCCAGCAGCCAAGATGGGACAGATGAGGGCTACGAGCAGTACTTC. This chain connects TRBV4-1 to TRBJ2-7; 7 nucleotides line up with TRBD1. After removal of 0 bases from V and 3 bases from J, the junction contained 8 bases not matched to a gene. Germline V gene sequence: CDR1 MGHRA, CDR2 YSYEKL. The CDR3 is made up of 16 amino acids.

The rearrangement links TRBV7-9 to TRBJ2-7; maybe TRBD1 (6 bases). Between the trimmed V and J ends, which lost 0 bases and 2 bases, there was a span of 11 bases. This CDR3 has 15 residues. In germline, CDR1 is SEHNR, CDR2 FQNEAQ (reference sequence). In DNA form, the CDR3 reads TGTGCCAGCAGCTTAGCGTCTCAGGGGACCTACGAGCAGTACTTC. Protein product: CASSLASQGTYEQYF.

The chain carries TRBV4-1 and TRBJ2-2; 14 positions agree with TRBD2. The CDR3 contains 19 residues. Trimming took 0 bases from V and 3 from J; bases not matched to a gene: 6. CDR1 is MGHRA and CDR2 is YSYEKL in the germline V gene. The CDR3 reads CASSQDGTSGSWDTGELFF. The DNA of the CDR3 is TGCGCCAGCAGCCAAGATGGGACTAGCGGGAGTTGGGACACCGGGGAGCTGTTTTTT.

This chain connects TRBV9 to TRBJ2-7; 10 positions agree with TRBD1. CDR3 length: 14 residues. V lost 7 bases, J lost 6 bases, and 10 bases stayed unmatched. Germline values: CDR1 SGDLS, CDR2 YYNGEE. For the CDR3, the DNA is TGTGCCAGCGGCCGCAGGGACAGGGGTCCCGAGCAGTACTTC. Protein sequence: CASGRRDRGPEQYF.

The genes are TRBV14 and TRBJ1-3, with 7 bases that match TRBD1. With V trimmed by 4 bases and J by 7 bases, 10 bases remained unmatched. The CDR3 is 15 residues long. Germline V gene sequence: CDR1 SGHDN, CDR2 FVKESK. CDR3 in amino acids: CASSRATGFLNTIYF. As DNA, the CDR3 is TGTGCCAGCAGCCGCGCGACAGGGTTTTTGAACACCATATATTTT.

In this sample, this clone turned up a few times. This chain uses TRBV19 with TRBJ1-2; maybe TRBD1 (5 bases). This CDR3 is 13 amino acids long. V was cut by 8 bases and J by 3 bases, with 13 bases left in between. Germline CDR1 and CDR2: LNHDA and SQIVND (reference sequence). The CDR3 is CASSFRGDYGYTF. In nucleotides, the CDR3 is TGTGCCAGTTCATTTCGGGGGGACTATGGCTACACCTTC.

The chain carries TRBV21-1 and TRBJ2-7; TRBD1 reflects the table's D call only, with no check against the DNA. TRBV21-1 is described as a pseudogene. CDR3 length equals 16 residues. CDR3 sequence: CASSKEYQGAPYEQYF. DNA of the CDR3: TGTGCCAGCAGCAAAGAGTACCAAGGGGCCCCCTACGAGCAGTACTTC.